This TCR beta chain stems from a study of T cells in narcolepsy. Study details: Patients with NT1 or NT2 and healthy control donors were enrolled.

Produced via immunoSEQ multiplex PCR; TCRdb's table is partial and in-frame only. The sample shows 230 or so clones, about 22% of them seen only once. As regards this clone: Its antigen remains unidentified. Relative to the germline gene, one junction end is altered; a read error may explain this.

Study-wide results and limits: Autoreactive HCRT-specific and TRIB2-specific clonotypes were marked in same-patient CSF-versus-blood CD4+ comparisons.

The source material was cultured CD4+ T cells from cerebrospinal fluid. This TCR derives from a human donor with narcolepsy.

DNA of the CDR3: TGTGCCAGCAGCTCGGGACAGATCACAAAAGTCTACGAGCAGTACTTC. It specifies CASSSGQITKVYEQYF. The chain joins TRBV5-1 to TRBJ2-7; TRBD1 matches 7 bases. Germline V gene lookup returns CDR1 SGHRS and CDR2 YFSETQ. This CDR3 has 16 amino acids. Based on the CDR3 plus reference TRBV5-1 and TRBJ2-7, the full variable domain is KAGVTQTPRYLIKTRGQQVTLSCSPISGHRSVSWYQQTPGQGLQFLFEYFSETQRNKGNFPGRFSGRQFSNSRSEMNVSTLELGDSALYLCASSSGQITKVYEQYFGPGTRLTVT.